One sample yielded the 26 T cell receptor beta chains listed below, sequenced in a study of blood T cells in healthy people across ages. It was with a sample-barcoded 5' primer and a J-beta primer mix that a second PCR of roughly 6 to 11 cycles was run. TCRdb fed the 5' RACE reads into MiXCR, producing one record per CDR3 protein. The top ten hold roughly 22% of the sample, which has 700,000 or so distinct CDR3 sequences, around a fifth seen once. Specimen: blood. The source is a man between 65 and 80 years old in good health.

This rearrangement joins TRBV5-1 to TRBJ2-6; D is unresolved. Germline CDR1 reads SGHRS; CDR2 reads YFSETQ. This CDR3 has 16 amino acids. V lost 0 bases, J lost 0 bases, and 7 bases lay in between. For the CDR3, the DNA is TGCGCCAGCAGCTTGGGGATTAGCTCTGGGGCCAACGTCCTGACTTTC. This sequence encodes CASSLGISSGANVLTF.

This clonotype appeared a few times. This chain joins TRBV7-9 and TRBJ2-5, with 8 bases fitting TRBD1. TRBJ2-1 matches the DNA end more closely, so the J call is doubtful. The length of the CDR3 is 15 residues. Germline-derived CDR1 and CDR2 are SEHNR and FQNEAQ (reference sequence). CDR3 bases: TGTGCCAGCAGCTTTCCTACAGGGGGTTACAATGAGCAGTTCTTC. Amino acid sequence: CASSFPTGGYNEQFF.

The V gene is TRBV6-5, the J gene TRBJ1-4, with D hard to call. The germline V and J ends were trimmed by 5 bases and 0 bases, with 4 bases remaining between them. Germline CDR1 is MNHEY and CDR2 is SVGAGI. This CDR3 has 13 residues. CDR3 residues: CASSAATNEKLFF. The CDR3, as DNA: TGTGCCAGCAGTGCTGCAACTAATGAAAAACTGTTTTTT.

This clonotype was found a few times. This chain uses TRBV4-1 with TRBJ2-3; 12 bases map to TRBD1. This CDR3 region has 15 residues. After removal of 4 bases from V and 4 bases from J, the junction contained 3 bases not matched to a gene. Germline loops: CDR1 MGHRA, CDR2 YSYEKL. The CDR3 here is CASSRDRGRSDTQYF. The DNA for the CDR3 is TGCGCCAGCAGCCGGGACAGGGGGCGATCAGATACGCAGTATTTT.

The chain combines TRBV5-7 with TRBJ2-7; D remains ambiguous. TRBV5-7 is recorded as an ORF, its role being uncertain. The CDR3 consists of 16 residues. V lost 7 bases, J lost 1 base, and 21 bases lay in between. The CDR3 loop is CASDKARQSESYEQYV. The CDR3 DNA reads as TGTGCCAGCGATAAGGCCCGGCAGTCTGAATCCTACGAGCAGTACGTC.

A few counts support this clonotype. The gene calls are TRBV6-1 and TRBJ2-5; tentative D call: TRBD2 (6 bases). V dropped 3 bases and J dropped 2 bases, with 13 bases sitting between them. The CDR3 extends over 15 amino acids. Per the germline V gene, CDR1 is MNHNS and CDR2 is SASEGT. CDR3 amino acids: CASSEGLPPQETQYF. The DNA of the CDR3 is TGTGCCAGCAGTGAGGGACTTCCTCCTCAAGAGACCCAGTACTTC.

The chain couples TRBV12-3 or TRBV12-4 to TRBJ2-1; TRBD2 aligns across 14 bases. The CDR3 sequence is 19 residues long. V lost 5 bases to trimming and J lost 4 bases; unmatched junction nucleotides: 13. CDR3 amino acids: CASSPRLAGGPFLYNEQFF. CDR3 nucleotides: TGTGCCAGCAGTCCCCGACTAGCGGGAGGGCCTTTTTTATACAATGAGCAGTTCTTC.

This clonotype was found a few times. The rearrangement links TRBV20-1 to TRBJ2-1; 10 bases align to TRBD2. The length of the CDR3 is 19 residues. Germline CDR1 DFQATT, CDR2 SNEGSKA (reference sequence). The V gene end was trimmed by 1 base and the J gene end by 2 bases; junction bases not matched to a gene: 14. In DNA, the CDR3 is TGCAGTGCTAGAGCCAAAGGTCCCCCTCTAGCGGGAGCCTACAATGAGCAGTTCTTC. It translates to CSARAKGPPLAGAYNEQFF.

The genes are TRBV5-1 and TRBJ1-2; 7 bases are a match to TRBD1. The germline CDR1 and CDR2 sequences are SGHRS and YFSETQ. Trimming took 3 bases from V and 7 from J; bases not matched to a gene: 9. CDR3 length: 14 residues. CDR3 DNA: TGCGCCAGCAGCTCGAATTGGGGGACAGCTGGCTACACCTTC. Protein product: CASSSNWGTAGYTF.

This clonotype has at least ten counts. The rearrangement joins TRBV5-5 to TRBJ1-2; the D is unclear. V lost 6 bases and J 8 bases, leaving 2 bases between the germline ends. The CDR3 loop spans 8 amino acids. Germline V gene data show CDR1 as SGHKS and CDR2 as YYEKEE (reference sequence). CDR3 bases: TGTGCCAGCAACGGCTACACCTTC. It is translated as CASNGYTF.

This clonotype occurred a few times. The CDR3 is CAWGAAIPGELFF. CDR3 nucleotide sequence: TGTGCGTGGGGGGCGGCCATTCCCGGGGAGCTGTTTTTT. The genes are TRBV30 and TRBJ2-2, with D perhaps assigned TRBD1 or TRBD2 (6 bases each). Germline V gives CDR1 GTSNPN, CDR2 SVGIG (reference sequence). The CDR3 runs 13 residues.

Many counts were recorded for this clonotype. The chain combines TRBV12-3 or TRBV12-4 with TRBJ1-2; no clear D gene. The CDR3 consists of 13 residues. With 6 bases removed from V and 5 bases from J, the gap between germline ends came to 13 bases. The CDR3 sequence: CASSIGVRYGYTF. The CDR3 DNA sequence: TGTGCCAGCAGCATCGGGGTACGGTATGGCTACACCTTC.

This chain connects TRBV3-1 to TRBJ1-2; D is unresolved. In germline, CDR1 is LGHDT, CDR2 YNNKEL (reference sequence). V lost 1 base and J lost 4, with 13 bases in between. This CDR3 spans 15 amino acids. CDR3 residues: CASSQGPRVSYGYTF. The CDR3 nucleotides are TGTGCCAGCAGCCAAGGCCCCCGTGTATCCTATGGCTACACCTTC.

In its sample, this clonotype was seen many times. This chain joins TRBV28 and TRBJ1-1; D not certain. The CDR3 runs 13 residues. The ends were cut back, 4 bases at V and 1 base at J, with 7 bases in the middle. Germline V gene lookup returns CDR1 MDHEN and CDR2 SYDVKM. As DNA, the CDR3 is TGTGCCAGCAGTTCCGACGGGAACACTGAAGCTTTCTTT. This translates into CASSSDGNTEAFF.

The chain couples TRBV7-9 to TRBJ2-3, with 8 bases lining up with TRBD2. CDR1 and CDR2 (germline): SEHNR, FQNEAQ (reference sequence). The CDR3 consists of 15 residues. The ends lost 1 base at V and 3 bases at J; junction bases unmatched: 3. CDR3 coding DNA: TGTGCCAGCAGCTTAGGTAGCGGGGTTACAGATACGCAGTATTTT. Its translation: CASSLGSGVTDTQYF.

The rearrangement links TRBV20-1 to TRBJ2-1; D gene unclear. This CDR3 has 15 residues. The V gene lost 6 bases and the J gene lost 1 base, with 16 bases spanning the gap. Germline V gene data show CDR1 as DFQATT and CDR2 as SNEGSKA (reference sequence). The CDR3 nucleotides read TGCAGTGCCACCTACCGGAGTAAGTCCTACAATGAGCAGTTCTTC. Translation: CSATYRSKSYNEQFF.

V is TRBV12-3 or TRBV12-4 and J is TRBJ2-5, with TRBD2 matching 8 bases. The J call may be faulty, since TRBJ2-7 better matches the DNA end. The CDR3 covers 14 residues. CDR3 sequence reads: CASSSSGGHYEQYF. The CDR3 nucleotides are TGTGCCAGCAGTTCCAGCGGGGGCCACTACGAGCAGTACTTC.

This clonotype was found a few times. The chain combines TRBV20-1 with TRBJ2-3; no reliable D call. CDR3 length: 14 amino acids. The germline V gene encodes CDR1 DFQATT and CDR2 SNEGSKA (reference sequence). V was cut by 2 bases and J by 4 bases, with 13 bases left in between. In DNA, the CDR3 is TGCAGTGCTAGACCTCCTAAAGTGGCAGATACGCAGTATTTT. This sequence encodes CSARPPKVADTQYF.

Regarding this clonotype: An end of the junction does not agree with germline; a read error may underlie this. This chain connects TRBV18 to TRBJ1-1, with D maybe TRBD1 (5 bases). The CDR3 runs to 12 residues. Germline-derived CDR1 and CDR2 are KGHSH and LQKENI. The CDR3 protein is CANSPGRRDAFF. DNA for the CDR3: TGTGCCAACTCACCTGGTCGCAGGGACGCTTTCTTT. Together with reference TRBV18 and TRBJ1-1, the CDR3 gives the full variable domain: NAGVMQNPRHLVRRRGQEARLRCSPMKGHSHVYWYRQLPEEGLKFMVYLQKENIIDESGMPKERFSAEFPKEGPSILRIQQVVRGDSAAYFCANSPGRRDAFFGQGTRLTVV.

There are a few counts of this clonotype. This CDR3 fails to terminate in the conserved phenylalanine or tryptophan, so it likely reflects a read error. The V and J genes are TRBV10-3 and TRBJ1-1; TRBD1 is a possible D gene (5 bases). V was cut by 2 bases and J by 8 bases, with 15 bases left in between. CDR1 ENHRY and CDR2 SYGVKD come from the germline V gene. There are 14 residues in the CDR3. The CDR3 loop reads CAISEMRGRLEAFS. In DNA form, the CDR3 reads TGTGCCATCAGTGAGATGAGGGGCCGACTGGAAGCTTTCTCT.

The chain joins TRBV20-1 to TRBJ2-1; 8 nucleotides agree with TRBD2. The CDR3 extends over 17 amino acids. With V trimmed by 4 bases and J by 0 bases, 11 bases remained unmatched. Germline CDR1 reads DFQATT; CDR2 reads SNEGSKA (reference sequence). CDR3 sequence: CSAKDRAAGGSYNEQFF. CDR3 DNA sequence: TGCAGTGCTAAAGATAGGGCCGCGGGAGGCTCCTACAATGAGCAGTTCTTC.

CDR3 sequence (DNA): TGTGCCAGCAGTCCCCCGGGACAGATGAACACTGAAGCTTTCTTT. Its translation: CASSPPGQMNTEAFF. The V and J genes are TRBV6-2 or TRBV6-3 and TRBJ1-1; 7 bases map to TRBD1. This CDR3 contains 15 residues. CDR1 and CDR2 (germline): MNHEY, SVGEGT. J was trimmed by 0 bases and V by 5 bases; bases with no gene match: 6.

This clonotype was seen a handful of times. V usage is TRBV12-3 or TRBV12-4 and J usage is TRBJ2-2; 8 bases line up with TRBD2. J was trimmed by 6 bases and V by 3 bases; bases with no gene match: 12. CDR3 length: 17 amino acids. CDR3 region: CASSFSSRGGTAGELFF. The CDR3 DNA sequence: TGTGCCAGCAGTTTTAGTTCCCGGGGGGGTACGGCCGGGGAGCTGTTTTTT.

This chain joins TRBV6-2 or TRBV6-3 and TRBJ2-3; D assignment may be TRBD1 or TRBD2 (5 bases each). V gave up 4 bases and J gave up 5 bases, with 22 bases separating them. Germline CDR1 MNHEY, CDR2 SVGEGT. The CDR3 spans 17 residues. CDR3 sequence (DNA): TGTGCCAGCAGTTTCCTCCGGGACCAACAACTGGGAGATACGCAGTATTTT. Translated: CASSFLRDQQLGDTQYF.

The chain uses TRBV20-1 and TRBJ1-1, with D possibly being TRBD1 (6 bases). Germline V gene data show CDR1 as DFQATT and CDR2 as SNEGSKA (reference sequence). Trimming stripped 6 bases from V and 1 base from J, with 12 bases between. This CDR3 contains 13 residues. CDR3 region: CSAPGQPNTEAFF. CDR3 DNA: TGCAGTGCCCCCGGACAGCCGAACACTGAAGCTTTCTTT.

This clonotype came up a few times. The chain uses TRBV7-8 and TRBJ1-1; D unclear. There are 13 residues in the CDR3. The V end lost 5 bases, the J end lost 3 bases, and 10 bases lay between the germline ends. The germline CDR1 and CDR2 sequences are SGHVS and FQNEAQ. CDR3 residues: CASSPPLDTEAFF. The CDR3 DNA sequence: TGTGCCAGCAGCCCCCCCCTGGACACTGAAGCTTTCTTT.